The source of this T cell receptor beta chain is a study of blood T cells in healthy people across ages. A second PCR, run for roughly 7 to 12 cycles, used a sample-barcoded 5' primer plus a J-beta primer mix. TCRdb reanalysed the 5' RACE reads using MiXCR and keeps one entry per CDR3 protein. The table includes about 1.7 million distinct CDR3 sequences, 28% detected once. For this clonotype: A read error may account for a junction end that differs from germline.

Germline lookup yields CDR1 DFQATT and CDR2 SNEGSKA (reference sequence). The CDR3 is 15 amino acids. The TCR originated in a woman between 25 and 40 years old in good health. What was sequenced was blood. V gene TRBV20-1 combines with J gene TRBJ2-7; the D call may be TRBD1 or TRBD2 (5 bases each). CDR3 protein: CGAWIRDGISYEQYF. CDR3 sequence (DNA): TGCGGTGCTTGGATCCGGGACGGCATCTCCTACGAGCAGTACTTC.